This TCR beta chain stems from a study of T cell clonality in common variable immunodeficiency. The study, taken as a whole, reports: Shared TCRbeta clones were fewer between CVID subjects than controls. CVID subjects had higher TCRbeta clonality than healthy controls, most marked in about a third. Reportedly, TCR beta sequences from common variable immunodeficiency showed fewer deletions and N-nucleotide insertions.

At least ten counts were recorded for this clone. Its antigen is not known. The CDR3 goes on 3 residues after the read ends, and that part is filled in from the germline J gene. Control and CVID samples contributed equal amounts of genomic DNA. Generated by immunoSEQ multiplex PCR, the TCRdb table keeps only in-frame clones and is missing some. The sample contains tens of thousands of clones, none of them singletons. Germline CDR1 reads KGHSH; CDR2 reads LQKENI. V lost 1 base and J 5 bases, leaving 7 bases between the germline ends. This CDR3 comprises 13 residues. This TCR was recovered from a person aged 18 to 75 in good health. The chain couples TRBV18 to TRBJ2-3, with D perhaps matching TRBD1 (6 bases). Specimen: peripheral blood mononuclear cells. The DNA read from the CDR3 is TGTGCCAGCTCACCACAGGGGGAAGATACG. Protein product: CASSPQGEDT. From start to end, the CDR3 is CASSPQGEDTQYF.